This T cell receptor (beta chain) was sequenced in a study of blood T cell repertoires in COVID-19. Some clones are missing from TCRdb's copy, which holds only in-frame ones; the method was immunoSEQ multiplex PCR. The sample lists a few hundred thousand clones; more than 65% were seen once. This clone was counted a single time. CDR3 length: 15 amino acids. The germline V gene encodes CDR1 MNHNS and CDR2 SASEGT. V lost 2 bases and J lost 6, with 14 bases in between. The sequencing sample was made of peripheral blood. This TCR was recovered from a woman over 75 with acute or convalescent COVID-19. V gene TRBV6-1 combines with J gene TRBJ1-5, with D unresolved. CDR3 nucleotide sequence: TGTGCCAGCAGTGAAATAGGCCGGGGTTCTCAGCCCCAGCATTTT. This sequence encodes CASSEIGRGSQPQHF.